Presented here are 22 T cell receptor beta chains from one specimen sequenced in a study of shared clonotypes between healthy human individuals. TCRdb's table, derived via immunoSEQ multiplex PCR, lists solely in-frame clones and lacks some. Found here are fewer than 1.8 million clones, approximately 98.5% of them singletons; the top ten hold approximately 0.4%. Sample: naive CD4+ T cells sorted from blood. Subset specified: CD45RA+ positively selected. These receptors were obtained from a man aged 25 to 45 in good health.

V is TRBV7-8 and J is TRBJ2-1; tentatively, D is TRBD1 (5 bases). V was pared by 4 bases and J by 1 base, with 8 bases between. Germline lookup yields CDR1 SGHVS and CDR2 FQNEAQ. This CDR3 comprises 14 residues. The CDR3 protein is CASSYRTSYNEQFF. CDR3 nucleotide sequence: TGTGCCAGCAGCTACAGGACATCCTACAATGAGCAGTTCTTC.

J is TRBJ2-5 and V is TRBV7-2; D is possibly TRBD2 (6 bases). This CDR3 spans 15 amino acids. Germline CDR1 reads SGHTA; CDR2 reads FQGNSA. V was clipped by 0 bases and J by 4 bases, with 12 bases between them. The CDR3 bases are TGTGCCAGCAGCTTAGCTTGGGCTAGCGCAGAGACCCAGTACTTC. Amino acids: CASSLAWASAETQYF.

The rearrangement joins TRBV4-1 to TRBJ2-6, with D perhaps being TRBD1 or TRBD2 (6 bases each). CDR1 MGHRA and CDR2 YSYEKL come from the germline V gene. V was shortened by 4 bases and J by 4 bases, with 14 bases between the two germline ends. The CDR3 totals 16 residues. CDR3 nucleotide sequence: TGCGCCAGCAGCCCAGGAGGGGGTTCGGGGGCCAACGTCCTGACTTTC. Its translation: CASSPGGGSGANVLTF.

The J gene is TRBJ2-7, the V gene TRBV28, with D possibly TRBD2 on 6 matching bases. The V gene's germline CDR1 is MDHEN and CDR2 SYDVKM. Trimming left V 3 bases short and J 2 bases short, with 11 bases between. There are 14 residues in the CDR3. The CDR3 is CASSLGGATYEQYF. The CDR3, as DNA: TGTGCCAGCAGTTTGGGCGGGGCAACCTACGAGCAGTACTTC.

The chain recombines TRBV7-2 with TRBJ2-3; 13 bases map to TRBD2. In germline, CDR1 is SGHTA, CDR2 FQGNSA. V dropped 2 bases and J dropped 6; count of bases not matched to a gene: 5. CDR3 length equals 16 residues. CDR3 coding DNA: TGTGCCAGCAGCTTAAAACTAGCGGGAGGGTCTGATACGCAGTATTTT. Its protein product is CASSLKLAGGSDTQYF.

This sequence joins TRBV18 and TRBJ2-3; 8 bases line up with TRBD2. CDR1 and CDR2 (germline): KGHSH, LQKENI. There are 15 residues in the CDR3. After removal of 2 bases from V and 3 bases from J, the junction contained 4 bases not matched to a gene. CDR3 residues: CASSPVAGSTDTQYF. The CDR3 region has the DNA TGTGCCAGCTCACCAGTAGCGGGGAGTACAGATACGCAGTATTTT.

The chain employs TRBV5-4 and TRBJ2-1; tentatively, D is TRBD2 (5 bases). Trimming left V 3 bases short and J 7 bases short, with 11 bases between. Germline lookup yields CDR1 SGHNT and CDR2 YYREEE (reference sequence). This CDR3 is built from 13 residues. The DNA of the CDR3 is TGTGCCAGCAGCTCCAGGACGGGAAATGAGCAGTTCTTC. This gives the protein CASSSRTGNEQFF. Full variable domain (missing parts from reference TRBV5-4 and TRBJ2-1): ETGVTQSPTHLIKTRGQQVTLRCSSQSGHNTVSWYQQALGQGPQFIFQYYREEENGRGNFPPRFSGLQFPNYSSELNVNALELDDSALYLCASSSRTGNEQFFGPGTRLTVL.

The V call is TRBV11-3, the J call TRBJ2-7; D is tentatively TRBD1 or TRBD2 (6 bases each). The CDR3 runs 12 residues. In germline, CDR1 is SGHNT, CDR2 YENEEA. V was pared by 5 bases and J by 7 bases, with 12 bases between. CDR3 residues: CASSPEGGEQYF. The CDR3 bases are TGTGCCAGCAGCCCCGAGGGGGGTGAGCAGTACTTC.

J is TRBJ2-5 and V is TRBV10-3; D unclear. This CDR3 comprises 17 residues. The V and J ends lost 0 bases and 2 bases respectively, with 16 bases between them. The germline gives CDR1 ENHRY, CDR2 SYGVKD. CDR3: CAISESEIRQDQETQYF. The CDR3 nucleotides read TGTGCCATCAGTGAGTCGGAGATTCGACAAGATCAAGAGACCCAGTACTTC.

This clone has only one observation. This chain links TRBV19 with TRBJ1-2; weak D call: TRBD1 (6 bases). The CDR3 consists of 14 residues. Trimming left V 7 bases short and J 4 bases short, with 16 bases between. The germline V gene encodes CDR1 LNHDA and CDR2 SQIVND (reference sequence). The CDR3 DNA reads as TGTGCCAGTAACAAACAGGGAGCCTTCTATGGCTACACCTTC. As protein: CASNKQGAFYGYTF. Using reference TRBV19 and TRBJ1-2 for the parts outside the CDR3, the full variable domain is DGGITQSPKYLFRKEGQNVTLSCEQNLNHDAMYWYRQDPGQGLRLIYYSQIVNDFQKGDIAEGYSVSREKKESFPLTVTSAQKNPTAFYLCASNKQGAFYGYTFGSGTRLTVV.

The chain combines TRBV5-4 with TRBJ2-7, with D hard to call. The germline gives CDR1 SGHNT, CDR2 YYREEE (reference sequence). This CDR3 has 14 residues. V was cut by 0 bases and J by 2 bases, with 9 bases left in between. CDR3 sequence: CASSLADPPYEQYF. The CDR3 nucleotides are TGTGCCAGCAGCTTGGCGGACCCGCCCTACGAGCAGTACTTC.

The V gene is TRBV5-1, the J gene TRBJ1-2; weak D call: TRBD1 (6 bases). CDR3 length: 13 amino acids. Germline V CDR1 and CDR2: SGHRS, YFSETQ. The V and J ends lost 0 bases and 8 bases respectively, with 11 bases between them. The CDR3 here is CASSLAGEGGYTF. DNA for the CDR3: TGCGCCAGCAGCTTGGCAGGGGAAGGCGGCTACACCTTC.

The chain combines TRBV30 with TRBJ2-1; D ambiguous. The germline V gene encodes CDR1 GTSNPN and CDR2 SVGIG (reference sequence). Trimming stripped 1 base from V and 0 bases from J, with 7 bases between. There are 14 residues in the CDR3. CDR3 nucleotide sequence: TGTGCCTGGAGTGGGAAGAGCTCCTACAATGAGCAGTTCTTC. Translation gives CAWSGKSSYNEQFF.

This rearrangement joins TRBV18 to TRBJ2-2, with TRBD2 identical over 8 bases. The CDR3 runs to 17 residues. In germline, CDR1 is KGHSH, CDR2 LQKENI. The V gene end was trimmed by 2 bases and the J gene end by 4 bases; junction bases not matched to a gene: 9. This chain's CDR3 is CASSPISGKSVTGELFF. DNA of the CDR3: TGTGCCAGCTCACCAATTAGCGGGAAATCGGTCACCGGGGAGCTGTTTTTT.

This chain uses TRBV9 with TRBJ2-5; no reliable D call. Looked up from germline, CDR1 is SGDLS and CDR2 is YYNGEE. Trimming shortened V by 0 bases and J by 2 bases, and 5 bases separated the two germline ends. The CDR3 extends over 13 amino acids. CDR3 residues: CASSVDGQETQYF. In DNA, the CDR3 is TGTGCCAGCAGCGTAGACGGACAAGAGACCCAGTACTTC.

The chain combines TRBV5-6 with TRBJ2-5; TRBD1 is a possible D gene (5 bases). The CDR3 consists of 13 residues. The germline CDR1 and CDR2 sequences are SGHDT and YYEEEE. V was clipped by 0 bases and J by 2 bases, with 5 bases between them. CDR3 loop: CASSLGQQETQYF. The CDR3 DNA is TGTGCCAGCAGCTTGGGACAGCAAGAGACCCAGTACTTC.

V and J are TRBV28 and TRBJ1-2; D not resolved. Trimming pared 6 bases from V and 2 bases from J, leaving 13 bases between. CDR1 is MDHEN, CDR2 SYDVKM, per germline. This CDR3 has 14 amino acids. The CDR3 protein is CASSLLFPNYGYTF. The CDR3 coding sequence is TGTGCCAGCAGCCTTTTATTTCCGAACTATGGCTACACCTTC.

The chain is built from TRBV5-1 and TRBJ2-1; perhaps TRBD2 as D (6 bases). The germline V gene has CDR1 SGHRS and CDR2 YFSETQ. V lost 2 bases and J lost 8, with 14 bases in between. The CDR3 loop spans 14 amino acids. The CDR3 spells CASSLGSPGDEQFF. CDR3 nucleotides: TGCGCCAGCAGCTTAGGGTCCCCGGGAGATGAGCAGTTCTTC.

The CDR3 DNA follows: TGTGCCAGCAGCGCAGCAGGGTTCCCAACTAACTATGGCTACACCTTC. The encoded protein is CASSAAGFPTNYGYTF. This chain joins TRBV9 and TRBJ1-2, with TRBD1 as a possible D gene (5 bases). CDR1 and CDR2 (germline): SGDLS, YYNGEE. V lost 3 bases and J 0 bases, leaving 15 bases between the germline ends. The CDR3 contains 16 residues.

As to this clone: Sequence at one end of the junction differs from germline and may be a read error. The gene calls are TRBV7-2 and TRBJ1-2, with a possible D match to TRBD1 (6 bases). In germline, CDR1 is SGHTA, CDR2 FQGNSA. This CDR3 has 12 amino acids. CDR3 DNA: TGTGCCAGCAGCTTAGCCGGGGGACACCGTCTTTTC. Its translation: CASSLAGGHRLF.

This chain links TRBV28 with TRBJ2-7; 12 bases map to TRBD2. From germline, CDR1 is MDHEN and CDR2 SYDVKM. This CDR3 is 15 amino acids long. Trimming at V came to 5 bases and at J to 3 bases, leaving 5 bases not matched to a gene. The DNA for the CDR3 is TGTGCCAGCAGTCCTCGGACTAGCGGGATCTACGAGCAGTACTTC. It translates to CASSPRTSGIYEQYF.

This chain joins TRBV6-6 and TRBJ2-7, with D perhaps matching TRBD2 (5 bases). CDR3 length: 15 residues. The germline gives CDR1 MNHNY, CDR2 SVGAGI (reference sequence). V dropped 2 bases and J dropped 3 bases, with 14 bases sitting between them. The CDR3 bases are TGTGCCAGCAGTTACGGCGGCGCGGGTGGCTACGAGCAGTACTTC. The encoded protein is CASSYGGAGGYEQYF.